These T cell receptor beta chains were read from a single sample in a study of blood T cell repertoires in COVID-19. The table came from immunoSEQ multiplex PCR; TCRdb's copy has only in-frame clones and leaves some out. The sample holds under 350,000 clones, 70% to 90% seen once. Sequencing was done on a sample of peripheral blood. The receptors were sampled from a woman aged 70-85 years with acute or convalescent COVID-19. Each CDR3 is given with its conserved first and last residue. D genes are given only for firm matches. Clone sizes are given selectively: once, few, many, or a class where the clone is expanded.

D	length	size	V	J	CDR3	DNA
TRBD2	18	NA	TRBV6-4	TRBJ2-1	CASRAVSGTGLAHNEQFF	TGTGCCAGCAGGGCAGTCTCAGGTACGGGACTAGCCCACAATGAGCAGTTCTTC
NA	12	once	TRBV7-2	TRBJ2-7	CASSHRSYEQYF	TGTGCCAGCAGCCACAGGTCCTACGAGCAGTACTTC
NA	13	NA	TRBV30	TRBJ1-1	CAWSEEVNTEAFF	TGTGCCTGGAGTGAGGAGGTGAACACTGAAGCTTTCTTT
TRBD1	15	NA	TRBV5-1	TRBJ2-5	CASHLAGQGKETQYF	TGCGCCAGCCATTTAGCAGGACAGGGGAAGGAGACCCAGTACTTC
NA	13	NA	TRBV7-9	TRBJ1-1	CASSSQQNTEAFF	TGTGCCAGCAGCTCACAGCAAAACACTGAAGCTTTCTTT
TRBD2	17	NA	TRBV3-1/TRBV3-2	TRBJ2-1	CASSLLYPQRGVNEQFF	TGTGCCAGCAGCCTTCTCTACCCCCAGCGGGGGGTTAATGAGCAGTTCTTC
TRBD2	15	NA	TRBV6-5	TRBJ2-5	CASSPTSGGKETQYF	TGTGCCAGCAGCCCCACTAGCGGGGGGAAGGAGACCCAGTACTTC
TRBD1	14	NA	TRBV7-2	TRBJ2-2	CASSLRQGAGELFF	TGTGCCAGCAGCTTACGACAGGGAGCCGGGGAGCTGTTTTTT
NA	13	NA	TRBV7-9	TRBJ1-2	CASSAQGARGYTF	TGTGCCAGCAGCGCCCAAGGAGCACGCGGCTACACCTTC
NA	11	NA	TRBV30	TRBJ1-1	CAWAAGAEAFF	TGTGCCTGGGCTGCCGGGGCTGAAGCTTTCTTT
NA	13	NA	TRBV7-2	TRBJ2-1	CASSSGSSVGQFF	TGTGCCAGCAGCTCCGGGAGTAGCGTAGGGCAGTTCTTC
TRBD1	14	NA	TRBV6-5	TRBJ2-2	CASSRTGRAGELFF	TGTGCCAGCAGTCGGACAGGGCGGGCCGGGGAGCTGTTTTTT
NA	11	NA	TRBV20-1	TRBJ1-1	CSARVGAEAFF	TGCAGTGCTAGAGTGGGAGCTGAAGCTTTCTTT
NA	17	NA	TRBV2	TRBJ1-6	CASSDGTSSSYNSPLHF	TGTGCCAGCAGCGACGGGACTTCCAGCTCCTATAATTCACCCCTCCACTTT
NA	15	NA	TRBV7-6	TRBJ1-2	CASSLDLGANYGYTF	TGTGCCAGCAGCTTAGATCTCGGGGCTAACTATGGCTACACCTTC
TRBD2	16	NA	TRBV7-3	TRBJ2-3	CASSLRLGGSPDTQYF	TGTGCCAGCAGCTTAAGACTCGGGGGGTCCCCAGATACGCAGTATTTT
NA	16	NA	TRBV5-5	TRBJ2-5	CASSFQTGGLQETQYF	TGTGCCAGCAGCTTTCAAACGGGGGGCCTACAAGAGACCCAGTACTTC
NA	14	NA	TRBV3-1/TRBV3-2	TRBJ2-3	CASSLGTSTDTQYF	TGTGCCAGCAGCCTAGGGACTAGCACAGATACGCAGTATTTT
TRBD1	14	few	TRBV30	TRBJ1-2	CAWSGGTVGYGYTF	TGTGCCTGGAGTGGCGGGACAGTTGGCTATGGCTACACCTTC
TRBD1	14	NA	TRBV6-5	TRBJ2-7	CASKKGQGWYEQYF	TGTGCCAGCAAGAAAGGACAGGGGTGGTACGAGCAGTACTTC
NA	11	NA	TRBV3-1/TRBV3-2	TRBJ2-7	CASSQINEQYF	TGTGCCAGCAGCCAAATCAACGAGCAGTACTTC
NA	14	NA	TRBV3-1/TRBV3-2	TRBJ1-6	CASSQDTQRGTLHF	TGTGCCAGCAGCCAAGATACCCAGCGCGGTACCCTCCACTTT
TRBD1	12	NA	TRBV10-1	TRBJ1-1	CASSERTGAAFF	TGCGCCAGCAGTGAAAGGACAGGGGCCGCTTTCTTT
NA	11	NA	TRBV6-6	TRBJ1-1	CASRTGTEAFF	TGTGCCAGCAGGACGGGGACTGAAGCTTTCTTT